The source of this TCR beta chain is a study of breast tumors, draining lymph nodes, adjacent tissues. Axillary draining lymph nodes of breast cancer patients supplied the node samples. The CDR3 runs 17 residues. Germline CDR1 WNHNN, CDR2 SYGVQD (reference sequence). V was trimmed by 2 bases and J by 6 bases, leaving 21 bases between them. TCRdb reprocessed the multiplex PCR reads with MiXCR, giving one entry per CDR3 protein. This table holds about 300,000 distinct CDR3 sequences, around 30% found once. The receptor was isolated from a female donor with breast cancer. Some clones in this sample may be carry-over from other donors' samples. The sequenced sample consisted of axillary lymph node tissue. The chain employs TRBV10-1 and TRBJ2-3, with D perhaps being TRBD1 or TRBD2 (9 bases each). This CDR3 is CASSEDLSSGTGDTQYF. The CDR3 region has the DNA TGCGCCAGCAGTGAGGATCTGTCTAGCGGGACAGGGGATACGCAGTATTTT.